This is a list of T cell receptor beta chains from one sample in a study of blood T cell repertoires in COVID-19. Measured with immunoSEQ multiplex PCR; TCRdb has only the in-frame clones, and not every one. Seen here are more than 75,000 clones, more than 75% observed once, and the top ten hold more than 12%. The sequenced sample was peripheral blood. Receptors were obtained from a woman between 65 and 79 years old with acute or convalescent COVID-19. Each CDR3 is given without its conserved first and last residue. Clone size, where shown, is once, few, many, or a class for clones that have expanded.

cdr3_aa: ASNRYGGEAF
clone_size: .
v_call: TRBV6-6
j_call: TRBJ1-1

cdr3_aa: ASSMAGTPNEKLF
clone_size: .
v_call: TRBV7-2
j_call: TRBJ1-4

cdr3_aa: ASSSGQLSNQPQH
clone_size: few
v_call: TRBV3-1/TRBV3-2
j_call: TRBJ1-5

cdr3_aa: ASTSRGASSGNTIY
clone_size: .
v_call: TRBV7-8
j_call: TRBJ1-3

cdr3_aa: ASSSLAGGTNTGELF
clone_size: .
v_call: TRBV9
j_call: TRBJ2-2

cdr3_aa: ASKSGTQDAGELF
clone_size: .
v_call: TRBV10-1
j_call: TRBJ2-2

cdr3_aa: ASRYGTGGVGTGELF
clone_size: .
v_call: TRBV28
j_call: TRBJ2-2

cdr3_aa: ASSISPGLGASTDTQY
clone_size: .
v_call: TRBV28
j_call: TRBJ2-3

cdr3_aa: ASSSVDRGINEKLF
clone_size: .
v_call: TRBV5-1
j_call: TRBJ1-4

cdr3_aa: ASSLVGTSGRTDTQY
clone_size: .
v_call: TRBV5-6
j_call: TRBJ2-3

cdr3_aa: ASSQKVQGAGTGELF
clone_size: .
v_call: TRBV4-1
j_call: TRBJ2-2

cdr3_aa: ASSPGHSVYGYT
clone_size: .
v_call: TRBV18
j_call: TRBJ1-2

cdr3_aa: ASTLTPGQGLYGYT
clone_size: .
v_call: TRBV28
j_call: TRBJ1-2

cdr3_aa: ASSPWDNAYTEAF
clone_size: .
v_call: TRBV5-1
j_call: TRBJ1-1

cdr3_aa: ASSTALSSYNSPLH
clone_size: .
v_call: TRBV5-6
j_call: TRBJ1-6

cdr3_aa: ASSLSGPPRETQY
clone_size: few
v_call: TRBV7-6
j_call: TRBJ2-5

cdr3_aa: ASSVGTSNEQF
clone_size: .
v_call: TRBV10-2
j_call: TRBJ2-1

cdr3_aa: ASSQRGGTGHEKLF
clone_size: .
v_call: TRBV4-1
j_call: TRBJ1-4

cdr3_aa: ASSLGQGGD
clone_size: .
v_call: TRBV28
j_call: TRBJ1-5

cdr3_aa: ASSLGPRRGTGANVLT
clone_size: .
v_call: TRBV7-8
j_call: TRBJ2-6

cdr3_aa: ASSLQWGGRADTQY
clone_size: .
v_call: TRBV5-1
j_call: TRBJ2-3

cdr3_aa: ASSDPGQGAGELF
clone_size: .
v_call: TRBV25-1
j_call: TRBJ2-2

cdr3_aa: ASSQDPLRTGKGNTEAF
clone_size: .
v_call: TRBV4-3
j_call: TRBJ1-1

cdr3_aa: ATSDQSPGQTYGYT
clone_size: .
v_call: TRBV24-1
j_call: TRBJ1-2

cdr3_aa: ASSVEASGELF
clone_size: .
v_call: TRBV9
j_call: TRBJ2-2

cdr3_aa: ASSLYRGLVSLH
clone_size: .
v_call: TRBV5-6
j_call: TRBJ1-6

cdr3_aa: ASSKGGGTEAF
clone_size: .
v_call: TRBV6-5
j_call: TRBJ1-1

cdr3_aa: ASKQQGLNTGELF
clone_size: .
v_call: TRBV2
j_call: TRBJ2-2

cdr3_aa: ASSQDLGRELF
clone_size: .
v_call: TRBV4-3
j_call: TRBJ2-2

cdr3_aa: ASSVAPPPAEAF
clone_size: few
v_call: TRBV9
j_call: TRBJ1-1

cdr3_aa: ASSEKTGNTEAF
clone_size: .
v_call: TRBV6-4
j_call: TRBJ1-1

cdr3_aa: ASRPRTGQTSEAF
clone_size: many
v_call: TRBV5-4
j_call: TRBJ1-1

cdr3_aa: ASSLAASGGLNEQF
clone_size: .
v_call: TRBV7-2
j_call: TRBJ2-1

cdr3_aa: ASSLQGGPGANVLT
clone_size: .
v_call: TRBV11-2
j_call: TRBJ2-6

cdr3_aa: ASSDSHTGYNQPQH
clone_size: .
v_call: TRBV6-4
j_call: TRBJ1-5

cdr3_aa: ASSFQGSYGYT
clone_size: .
v_call: TRBV7-8
j_call: TRBJ1-2

cdr3_aa: ASSPKEGQGYGYT
clone_size: .
v_call: TRBV5-1
j_call: TRBJ1-2

cdr3_aa: ASSDRGLAGTYNEQF
clone_size: once
v_call: TRBV7-9
j_call: TRBJ2-1

cdr3_aa: ASAPGTGAYNEQF
clone_size: .
v_call: TRBV2
j_call: TRBJ2-1

cdr3_aa: ASSSLAGAGLETQY
clone_size: few
v_call: TRBV7-8
j_call: TRBJ2-5

cdr3_aa: ASRADRVGNQPQH
clone_size: .
v_call: TRBV19
j_call: TRBJ1-5

cdr3_aa: ASGSGGLAGKETQY
clone_size: .
v_call: TRBV11-1
j_call: TRBJ2-5

cdr3_aa: ASSPLQGNYGYT
clone_size: .
v_call: TRBV5-1
j_call: TRBJ1-2

cdr3_aa: ASSLERSASGQY
clone_size: .
v_call: TRBV5-1
j_call: TRBJ2-3

cdr3_aa: ASSTYRDANTEAF
clone_size: .
v_call: TRBV7-8
j_call: TRBJ1-1

cdr3_aa: ASRLQTGELF
clone_size: .
v_call: TRBV6-5
j_call: TRBJ2-2

cdr3_aa: ASSLGRDRGGEKLF
clone_size: many
v_call: TRBV28
j_call: TRBJ1-4

cdr3_aa: ASSQLPTGEQETQY
clone_size: .
v_call: TRBV5-1
j_call: TRBJ2-5

cdr3_aa: ASSPPGRGSGANVLT
clone_size: .
v_call: TRBV18
j_call: TRBJ2-6

cdr3_aa: ASSPLLPGLAGYNEQF
clone_size: .
v_call: TRBV18
j_call: TRBJ2-1

cdr3_aa: ASSTPGLAGGAGELF
clone_size: .
v_call: TRBV3-1/TRBV3-2
j_call: TRBJ2-2

cdr3_aa: ASRTFENTEAF
clone_size: .
v_call: TRBV28
j_call: TRBJ1-1

cdr3_aa: ASSDRLAGGPYNEQF
clone_size: .
v_call: TRBV10-1
j_call: TRBJ2-1

cdr3_aa: ASSQALLAVGGELF
clone_size: .
v_call: TRBV4-1
j_call: TRBJ2-2

cdr3_aa: ASSPGTSGRVDEQF
clone_size: .
v_call: TRBV6-6
j_call: TRBJ2-1